Presented here are 28 T cell receptor beta chains from one specimen sequenced in a study of early T cells in non-severe SARS-CoV-2 infection. TCRdb redid the calling of the 5' RACE reads with MiXCR, one entry per CDR3 protein. The sample has approximately 31,000 distinct CDR3 sequences; 5.5% to 8% are singletons. Specimen: whole blood. These receptor sequences come from an adult who was a healthcare worker with PCR-confirmed SARS-CoV-2 infection or an uninfected control (not recorded which).

This clonotype was observed many times. The chain employs TRBV6-5 and TRBJ2-1; 10 bases align to TRBD2. The CDR3 covers 17 residues. Trimming at V came to 0 bases and at J to 5 bases, leaving 7 bases not matched to a gene. Germline values: CDR1 MNHEY, CDR2 SVGAGI. CDR3 nucleotides: TGTGCCAGCAGTTACTCGGGCGGACTAGCGGTGAACAATGAGCAGTTCTTC. Protein product: CASSYSGGLAVNNEQFF.

This clonotype has only a few counts. V and J are TRBV7-9 and TRBJ1-4; TRBD1 matches 9 bases. The junction had 5 bases not matched to a gene; V was cut back by 4 bases and J by 8 bases. CDR3 length: 14 amino acids. Per the germline V gene, CDR1 is SEHNR and CDR2 is FQNEAQ (reference sequence). Here the CDR3 DNA reads TGTGCCAGCAGCTGGGGACAGGGACGGGAAAAACTGTTTTTT. Protein: CASSWGQGREKLFF.

This clonotype was recorded many times. The chain combines TRBV29-1 with TRBJ2-1; D ambiguous. V was pared by 0 bases and J by 7 bases, with 10 bases between. Germline V gives CDR1 SQVTM, CDR2 ANQGSEA. There are 13 residues in the CDR3. The DNA of the CDR3 is TGCAGCGTTGAAGATCTTCAAAGGAATGAGCAGTTCTTC. Amino acids: CSVEDLQRNEQFF.

This clonotype was detected ten times or more. J is TRBJ1-1 and V is TRBV20-1; TRBD1 aligns across 11 bases. This CDR3 region has 11 residues. Germline CDR1 and CDR2: DFQATT and SNEGSKA (reference sequence). J lost 11 bases, V lost 6 bases, and 5 bases had no gene match. The CDR3 DNA sequence: TGCAGTGCCACGGACAGGGGGCAGGCTTTCTTT. This gives the protein CSATDRGQAFF.

This clonotype was counted many times. The V call is TRBV7-9, the J call TRBJ2-6; TRBD1 agrees at 7 bases. The V and J ends lost 5 bases and 0 bases, in that order; junction bases with no gene match: 7. The CDR3 totals 17 residues. The germline CDR1 and CDR2 sequences are SEHNR and FQNEAQ (reference sequence). The CDR3 region is CASSPRDSFSGANVLTF. CDR3 sequence (DNA): TGTGCCAGCAGCCCACGGGACAGCTTCTCTGGGGCCAACGTCCTGACTTTC.

In its sample, this clonotype was seen a few times. V and J are TRBV24-1 and TRBJ2-1; maybe TRBD1 (6 bases). V was clipped by 0 bases and J by 0 bases, with 14 bases between them. From germline, CDR1 is KGHDR and CDR2 SFDVKD. CDR3 size: 18 residues. CDR3 DNA sequence: TGTGCCACCAGTGATTTGGGCACAGGGCTCAGCTCCTACAATGAGCAGTTCTTC. This sequence encodes CATSDLGTGLSSYNEQFF.

This clonotype occurred many times. V and J are TRBV20-1 and TRBJ2-6; unclear D gene. With 0 bases removed from V and 0 bases from J, the gap between germline ends came to 3 bases. Germline V gene data show CDR1 as DFQATT and CDR2 as SNEGSKA (reference sequence). The CDR3 contains 14 residues. The CDR3 loop is CSARDGSGANVLTF. The DNA of the CDR3 is TGCAGTGCTAGAGACGGCTCTGGGGCCAACGTCCTGACTTTC.

In this sample, this clonotype turned up a few times. This sequence joins TRBV15 and TRBJ2-7; 8 nucleotides line up with TRBD1. V shed 1 base, J shed 5 bases, and the junction held 7 bases outside the gene matches. Germline lookup yields CDR1 LNHNV and CDR2 YYDKDF (reference sequence). This CDR3 region has 15 residues. This CDR3 reads CATSRGDRYLDEQYF. Written as DNA, the CDR3 is TGTGCCACCAGCAGAGGGGACAGGTACCTCGACGAGCAGTACTTC.

Many counts were recorded for this clonotype. V gene TRBV7-6 combines with J gene TRBJ2-7; 8 bases align to TRBD2. J was trimmed by 7 bases and V by 0 bases; bases with no gene match: 5. Germline V gene data show CDR1 as SGHVS and CDR2 as FNYEAQ. The CDR3 is made up of 14 amino acids. The CDR3 sequence: CASSLAPTSGEQYF. CDR3 nucleotides: TGTGCCAGCAGCTTAGCGCCCACTAGCGGAGAGCAGTACTTC.

The chain uses TRBV29-1 and TRBJ1-1; no clear D. Germline V gene lookup returns CDR1 SQVTM and CDR2 ANQGSEA. V lost 4 bases and J 4 bases, leaving 19 bases between the germline ends. The CDR3 runs to 15 residues. The CDR3 loop is CSVVPWMEYRTEAFF. The CDR3 bases are TGCAGCGTTGTTCCCTGGATGGAGTATCGCACTGAAGCTTTCTTT.

At least ten counts were recorded for this clonotype. J is TRBJ2-3 and V is TRBV28; 15 nucleotides match TRBD2. Looked up from germline, CDR1 is MDHEN and CDR2 is SYDVKM. V shed 5 bases and J 3 bases; nucleotides not matched to a gene: 9. This CDR3 region has 18 residues. This CDR3 reads CASSPGTSGRLKTDTQYF. CDR3 nucleotides: TGTGCCAGCAGTCCGGGGACTAGCGGGAGGCTGAAGACAGATACGCAGTATTTT.

This clonotype was counted many times. This chain connects TRBV12-3 or TRBV12-4 to TRBJ1-2; the D gene is possibly TRBD1 (5 bases). The CDR3 spans 13 residues. Deletions cut 4 bases from V and 7 bases from J, with 13 bases between. The CDR3 loop reads CASSSPGPRGYTF. CDR3 bases: TGTGCCAGCAGTTCTCCGGGGCCCCGTGGCTACACCTTC.

This clonotype occurred many times. The chain uses TRBV20-1 and TRBJ1-1; D gene unclear. This CDR3 contains 17 residues. Trimming took off 3 bases at V and 1 base at J, with 21 bases between the two ends. Per the germline V gene, CDR1 is DFQATT and CDR2 is SNEGSKA (reference sequence). The chain's CDR3 is CSASHHRTQIRNTEAFF. CDR3 bases: TGCAGTGCTAGTCATCACAGAACCCAAATCCGGAACACTGAAGCTTTCTTT.

The table lists this clonotype with many counts. The rearrangement links TRBV3-2 to TRBJ2-6; TRBD2 is taken as the D call from the table, unchecked against the DNA. TRBV3-2 is recorded as a pseudogene. The CDR3 consists of 19 residues. Here the CDR3 reads CASSPNPAGALGGANVLTF. Here the CDR3 DNA reads TGTGCCAGCAGCCCTAATCCAGCGGGAGCTTTAGGAGGGGCCAACGTCCTGACTTTC.

Ten or more counts support this clonotype. This chain links TRBV13 with TRBJ2-3; perhaps TRBD1 as D (6 bases). Germline CDR1 reads PRHDT; CDR2 reads FYEKMQ (reference sequence). The length of the CDR3 is 14 residues. Trimming pared 3 bases from V and 2 bases from J, leaving 9 bases between. This chain's CDR3 is CASSFGQFTDTQYF. The CDR3 DNA reads as TGTGCCAGCAGCTTCGGACAGTTCACAGATACGCAGTATTTT.

This clonotype was counted ten times or more. V is TRBV7-8 and J is TRBJ2-3; maybe TRBD2 (5 bases). Trimming left V 3 bases short and J 2 bases short, with 9 bases between. CDR3 length equals 14 residues. Germline CDR1 and CDR2: SGHVS and FQNEAQ. The CDR3 reads CASSLGGLTDTQYF. The DNA of the CDR3 is TGTGCCAGCAGCTTGGGCGGACTCACAGATACGCAGTATTTT.

Ten or more counts support this clonotype. This rearrangement joins TRBV4-2 to TRBJ2-7; D is unclear. The CDR3 covers 13 residues. V was shortened by 1 base and J by 11 bases, with 15 bases between the two germline ends. CDR1 LGHNA and CDR2 YNFKEQ come from the germline V gene. The CDR3 protein is CASSQVGSESEYF. The CDR3 DNA reads as TGTGCCAGCAGCCAAGTCGGGTCGGAGAGTGAGTACTTC.

This clonotype was seen a few times. The genes are TRBV11-2 and TRBJ2-7; D remains unclear. Deletions cut 8 bases from V and 0 bases from J, with 8 bases between. Germline V gene sequence: CDR1 SGHAT, CDR2 FQNNGV. The CDR3 runs to 12 residues. In DNA, the CDR3 is TGTGCCAGCGCCCCGGCCTCCTACGAGCAGTACTTC. Its protein product is CASAPASYEQYF.

In its sample, this clonotype was seen many times. The genes are TRBV7-2 and TRBJ2-7; 7 bases map to TRBD2. Trimming took 5 bases from V and 0 from J; bases not matched to a gene: 4. Germline assignment: CDR1 SGHTA and CDR2 FQGNSA. This CDR3 has 14 residues. This chain's CDR3 is CASSPGTNSYEQYF. The CDR3 DNA reads TGTGCCAGCAGCCCCGGGACTAACTCCTACGAGCAGTACTTC.

This clonotype was seen a handful of times. The rearrangement joins TRBV20-1 to TRBJ2-7, with no clear D. Germline V gene lookup returns CDR1 DFQATT and CDR2 SNEGSKA (reference sequence). The V end lost 2 bases, the J end lost 3 bases, and 11 bases lay between the germline ends. This CDR3 spans 13 amino acids. The CDR3 reads CSARTISRYEQYF. In nucleotides, the CDR3 is TGCAGTGCTAGAACTATTAGTCGCTACGAGCAGTACTTC.

This clonotype is labeled as medium-sized. V is TRBV18 and J is TRBJ2-7, with 8 bases matching TRBD1. Germline V CDR1 and CDR2: KGHSH, LQKENI. The ends lost 6 bases at V and 4 bases at J; junction bases unmatched: 5. The CDR3 is made up of 13 amino acids. CDR3 bases: TGTGCCAGCTCCTGGGACAGGCCGTACGAGCAGTACTTC. The encoded protein is CASSWDRPYEQYF. The entire variable domain, with the rest obtained from reference TRBV18 and TRBJ2-7, is as follows: NAGVMQNPRHLVRRRGQEARLRCSPMKGHSHVYWYRQLPEEGLKFMVYLQKENIIDESGMPKERFSAEFPKEGPSILRIQQVVRGDSAAYFCASSWDRPYEQYFGPGTRLTVT.

The chain recombines TRBV6-2 or TRBV6-3 with TRBJ2-7; D may be TRBD1 (5 bases). Trimming took 7 bases from V and 1 from J, leaving 14 bases between them. The length of the CDR3 is 14 residues. Germline CDR1 MNHEY, CDR2 SVGEGT. For the CDR3, the DNA is TGTGCCAGCACCAAGATGACAGCTTCCTACGAGCAGTACTTC. Encoded protein: CASTKMTASYEQYF.

This clonotype was seen ten or more times. The V gene is TRBV7-2, the J gene TRBJ2-5; 13 bases line up with TRBD2. J gave up 7 bases and V 6 bases, and 14 bases lay outside the gene matches. There are 17 residues in the CDR3. Germline CDR1 SGHTA, CDR2 FQGNSA. CDR3 bases: TGTGCCAGCAGGAATCGACTAGCGGGAGGCCATTCAGGGACCCAGTACTTC. Translating gives CASRNRLAGGHSGTQYF. Variable domain in full (rest from reference TRBV7-2 and TRBJ2-5): GAGVSQSPSNKVTEKGKDVELRCDPISGHTALYWYRQSLGQGLEFLIYFQGNSAPDKSGLPSDRFSAERTGGSVSTLTIQRTQQEDSAVYLCASRNRLAGGHSGTQYFGPGTRLLVL.

This clonotype was seen repeatedly, ten times or more. The gene calls are TRBV12-3 or TRBV12-4 and TRBJ2-3; 11 bases agree with TRBD2. There are 16 residues in the CDR3. Losses at the gene ends were 5 bases for V and 0 bases for J; bases not matched to a gene: 4. The CDR3 DNA reads as TGTGCCAGCAGTCGTCGACTAGCGGGAAGCACAGATACGCAGTATTTT. Translating it yields CASSRRLAGSTDTQYF.

This clonotype was seen a handful of times. The chain employs TRBV3-1 and TRBJ1-2, with D unclear. Trimming removed 0 bases at V and 5 bases at J, with 13 bases between. The CDR3 runs to 15 residues. The germline V gene encodes CDR1 LGHDT and CDR2 YNNKEL (reference sequence). This CDR3 reads CASSQDYSGVYGYTF. In DNA, the CDR3 is TGTGCCAGCAGCCAAGATTATTCCGGGGTGTATGGCTACACCTTC.

This clonotype was observed many times. J is TRBJ2-1 and V is TRBV6-6; unclear D gene. Germline CDR1 and CDR2: MNHNY and SVGAGI (reference sequence). The CDR3 extends over 14 amino acids. Trimming removed 8 bases from V and 0 bases from J, with 11 bases in between. The CDR3 reads CASLLQSSYNEQFF. The CDR3 DNA is TGTGCCAGCTTGCTTCAAAGCTCCTACAATGAGCAGTTCTTC.

This clonotype showed up just a few times. This chain joins TRBV12-3 or TRBV12-4 and TRBJ2-6; D is unresolved. The CDR3 is 15 amino acids. The ends were cut back, 10 bases at V and 1 base at J, with 14 bases in the middle. CDR3 loop: CATLQSGSGANVLTF. CDR3 in DNA: TGTGCCACCCTGCAATCCGGATCTGGGGCCAACGTCCTGACTTTC.

This clonotype came up many times. The chain employs TRBV24-1 and TRBJ2-1; TRBD2 matches at 13 bases. Trimming cost V 6 bases and J 8 bases; bases outside gene matches: 9. In germline, CDR1 is KGHDR, CDR2 SFDVKD. The CDR3 extends over 16 amino acids. CDR3 residues: CATSKTGTSGEYEQFF. Written as DNA, the CDR3 is TGTGCCACCAGTAAGACCGGGACTAGCGGGGAGTATGAGCAGTTCTTC.